This entry describes one T cell receptor beta chain. The target antigen is unknown. The CDR3 is 14 residues long. The germline gives CDR1 SGHAT, CDR2 FQNNGV. Trimming cost V 5 bases and J 2 bases; bases outside gene matches: 4. The data were taken from a study of cytomegalovirus exposure and HLA in healthy donors. Overall study results and limits: It was confirmed in vitro that a few of the CMV-associated chains were specific for CMV antigens. The tendency of first-cohort TCR clusters to co-occur in the 120 or so validation repertoires was the finding of a later analysis. Most TCRs appeared rarely, but some public TCRs recurred in many donors. The classifier reportedly diagnosed cytomegalovirus status with high specificity and sensitivity.

The repertoire was sequenced with immunoSEQ multiplex PCR; TCRdb's copy has only in-frame clones and lacks some. The data contain tens of thousands of clones, approximately 94% of them singletons. This chain connects TRBV11-2 to TRBJ2-3; TRBD2 aligns across 7 bases. The sequenced material came from PBMCs. The clonotype was recovered from a man between 18 and 29 years old in good health and CMV-seropositive. The CDR3 reads CASSKLATTDTQYF. In DNA form, the CDR3 reads TGTGCCAGCAGCAAACTAGCGACCACAGATACGCAGTATTTT.